The 6 T cell receptor beta chains below come from one sample, sequenced in a study of blood T cells in healthy people across ages. Through a sample-barcoded 5' primer and a J-beta primer mix, a second PCR was run for about 6 to 12 cycles. MiXCR, applied by TCRdb to the 5' RACE reads, yields one record per CDR3 protein. The data hold approximately 2,000,000 distinct CDR3 sequences, with about two fifths observed a single time. Source material: blood. The receptors were sampled from a human donor in good health.

This clonotype showed up many times. The gene calls are TRBV7-3 and TRBJ2-3; TRBD1 or TRBD2 may be the D gene (5 bases each). V lost 5 bases to trimming and J lost 0 bases, with 12 bases between them. The CDR3 contains 15 residues. CDR1 is SGHTA, CDR2 FQGTGA, per germline. CDR3 amino acids: CASSPGRASTDTQYF. The CDR3 DNA reads as TGTGCCAGCAGCCCGGGACGGGCGAGCACAGATACGCAGTATTTT. Using reference TRBV7-3 and TRBJ2-3 for the parts outside the CDR3, the full variable domain is GAGVSQTPSNKVTEKGKYVELRCDPISGHTALYWYRQSLGQGPEFLIYFQGTGAADDSGLPNDRFFAVRPEGSVSTLKIQRTERGDSAVYLCASSPGRASTDTQYFGPGTRLTVL.

The sample holds a few counts of this clonotype. V gene TRBV6-2 or TRBV6-3 combines with J gene TRBJ1-1; 10 bases are a match to TRBD1. V lost 2 bases, J lost 4 bases, and 7 bases stayed unmatched. The V gene's germline CDR1 is MNHEY and CDR2 SVGEGT. CDR3 size: 16 residues. CDR3 DNA sequence: TGTGCCAGCAGTTACCCCACATGGACAGGGGGCACTGAAGCTTTCTTT. This gives the protein CASSYPTWTGGTEAFF.

The chain combines TRBV27 with TRBJ2-3, with 9 bases that match TRBD2. The CDR3 totals 14 residues. Germline values: CDR1 MNHEY, CDR2 SMNVEV (reference sequence). V was pared by 10 bases and J by 5 bases, with 10 bases of the junction left unmatched. DNA for the CDR3: TGTGCCACACGCGGGAGGGCGCGTGGAGATACGCAGTATTTT. Translating it yields CATRGRARGDTQYF.

The rearrangement joins TRBV7-2 to TRBJ1-1; possible D gene TRBD1, 5 bases. The length of the CDR3 is 12 residues. The germline V gene has CDR1 SGHTA and CDR2 FQGNSA. Deletions cut 5 bases from V and 6 bases from J, with 10 bases between. The CDR3 region is CASSRPGPEAFF. DNA of the CDR3: TGTGCCAGCAGCCGACCGGGACCTGAAGCTTTCTTT.

This clonotype occurred a few times. V gene TRBV4-2 combines with J gene TRBJ1-2; D ambiguous. V dropped 1 base and J dropped 5 bases, with 8 bases sitting between them. CDR3 length equals 13 residues. The germline CDR1 and CDR2 sequences are LGHNA and YNFKEQ. The CDR3 sequence: CASSQGEGYGYTF. CDR3 nucleotides: TGTGCCAGCAGCCAAGGTGAGGGATATGGCTACACCTTC.

This clonotype was seen only a few times. The rearrangement links TRBV9 to TRBJ2-5; D gene ambiguous. The germline CDR1 and CDR2 sequences are SGDLS and YYNGEE. The CDR3 is 13 amino acids. The ends were cut back, 4 bases at V and 4 bases at J, with 11 bases in the middle. CDR3 sequence: CASSFQNGETQYF. CDR3 DNA: TGTGCCAGCAGCTTCCAGAATGGAGAGACCCAGTACTTC.